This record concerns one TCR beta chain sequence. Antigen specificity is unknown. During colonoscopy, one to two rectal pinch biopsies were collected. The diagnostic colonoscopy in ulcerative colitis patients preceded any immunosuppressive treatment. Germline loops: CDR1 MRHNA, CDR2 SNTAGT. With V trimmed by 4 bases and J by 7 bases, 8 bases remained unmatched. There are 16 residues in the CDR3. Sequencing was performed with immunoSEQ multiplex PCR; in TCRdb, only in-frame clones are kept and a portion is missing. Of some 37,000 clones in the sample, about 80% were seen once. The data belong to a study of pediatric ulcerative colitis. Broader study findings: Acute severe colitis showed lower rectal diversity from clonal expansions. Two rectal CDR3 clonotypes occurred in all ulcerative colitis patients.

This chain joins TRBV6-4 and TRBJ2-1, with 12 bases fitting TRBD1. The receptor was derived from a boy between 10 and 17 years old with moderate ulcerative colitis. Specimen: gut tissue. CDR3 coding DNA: TGTGCCAGCAGTGCCCCGGGACAGGGGGCGAAGAATGAGCAGTTCTTC. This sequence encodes CASSAPGQGAKNEQFF.